This T cell receptor beta chain is from a study of blood T cell repertoires in COVID-19. V was clipped by 0 bases and J by 10 bases; unmatched bases: 13. CDR3 length equals 16 residues. CDR1 is SGDLS and CDR2 is YYNGEE in the germline V gene. The protocol was immunoSEQ multiplex PCR, while the TCRdb copy is restricted to in-frame clones and leaves out a portion. The sample holds fewer than 45,000 clones, roughly 78% seen once. This clonotype was sampled from a man aged 60 to 69 with acute or convalescent COVID-19. The sequencing sample was made of peripheral blood. V and J are TRBV9 and TRBJ2-3; 8 nucleotides match TRBD2. The CDR3 DNA follows: TGTGCCAGCAGCGTAGCGGTAGCGGGAACATCGGACGCGCAGTATTTT. It yields the protein CASSVAVAGTSDAQYF.